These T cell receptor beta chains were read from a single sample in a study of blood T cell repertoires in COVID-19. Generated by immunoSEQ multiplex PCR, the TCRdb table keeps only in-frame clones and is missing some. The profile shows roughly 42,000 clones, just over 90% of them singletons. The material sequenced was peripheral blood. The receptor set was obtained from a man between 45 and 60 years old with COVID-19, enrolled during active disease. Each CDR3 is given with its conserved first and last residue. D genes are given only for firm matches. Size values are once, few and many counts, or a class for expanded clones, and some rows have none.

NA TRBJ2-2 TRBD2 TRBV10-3 TGTGCCATCAGTGATATTCGGGGACTACCCCGAGGGGAGCTGTTTTTT CAISDIRGLPRGELFF
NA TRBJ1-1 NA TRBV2 TGTGCCAGCAGGGTCAGCACTGAAGCTTTCTTT CASRVSTEAFF
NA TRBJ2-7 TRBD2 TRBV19 TGTGCCAGTAGTCCTAGCGGGAGGGATTACGAGCAGTACTTC CASSPSGRDYEQYF
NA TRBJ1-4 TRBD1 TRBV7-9 TGTGCCAGCAGCCCGGACAGGGGGAGTTATAATGAAAAACTGTTTTTT CASSPDRGSYNEKLFF
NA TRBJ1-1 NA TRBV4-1 TGCGCCAGCAGCCGGGGAGGCGGCCTCTCCAGCACTGAAGCTTTCTTT CASSRGGGLSSTEAFF
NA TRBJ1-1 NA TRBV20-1 TGCAGTGCAAGTAGGAACAGGGTTGGCACTGAAGCTTTCTTT CSASRNRVGTEAFF
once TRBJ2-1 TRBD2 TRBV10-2 TGCGCCAGCAGTGACCTCGGGACTAGCCTGTTCTTC CASSDLGTSLFF
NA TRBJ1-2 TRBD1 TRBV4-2 TGTGCCAGCAGCCCACCACCGGGACAGGGGAATAAGAACTATGGCTACACCTTC CASSPPPGQGNKNYGYTF
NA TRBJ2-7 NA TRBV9 TGTGCCAGCAGCGCCTCTAGTTCCTACGAGCAGTACTTC CASSASSSYEQYF
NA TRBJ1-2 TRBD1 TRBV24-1 TGTGCCGCTTCAGGGGGCAATCAATACGACTACACCTTC CAASGGNQYDYTF
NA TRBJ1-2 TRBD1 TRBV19 TGTGCCAGTAGTATAACAGGGGGCGGTGGCTACACCTTC CASSITGGGGYTF
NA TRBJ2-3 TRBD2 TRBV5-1 TGCGCCAGCAGCCCAATGACTAGCAGCACAGATACGCAGTATTTT CASSPMTSSTDTQYF
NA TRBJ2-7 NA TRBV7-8 TGTGCCAGCAGCTATCGTGTGGGGCCCGAGCAGTACTTC CASSYRVGPEQYF
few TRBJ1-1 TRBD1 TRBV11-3 TGTGCCAGCAGCGCCGGACAGGGAAACACTGAAGCTTTCTTT CASSAGQGNTEAFF
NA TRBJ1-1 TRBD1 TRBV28 TGTGCCAGCACTGGGGAACACAGGGGGCGATGGGCTTTCTTT CASTGEHRGRWAFF
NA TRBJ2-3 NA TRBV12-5 TGTGCTAGTGGTTCAGGACAGAGAGGAAACACAGATACGCAGTATTTT CASGSGQRGNTDTQYF
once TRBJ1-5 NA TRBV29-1 TGCAGCGTTGGTCAATCGGGGGATCAGCCCCAGCATTTT CSVGQSGDQPQHF
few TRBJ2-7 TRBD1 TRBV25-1 TGTGCCAGCAGTGGGACAGGGGGCTACGAGCAGTACTTC CASSGTGGYEQYF
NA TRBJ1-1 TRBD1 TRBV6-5 TGTGCCAGCCTGGACCTGGGACAGGCGAACACTGAAGCTTTCTTT CASLDLGQANTEAFF
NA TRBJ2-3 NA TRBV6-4 TGTGCCAGCAGTGAAACGGTCGGGAGCGCAGATACGCAGTATTTT CASSETVGSADTQYF
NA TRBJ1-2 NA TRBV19 TGTGCCAGTAGTATTTGGGCGGGTGGCTACACCTTC CASSIWAGGYTF
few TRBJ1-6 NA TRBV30 TGTGCCTCGGGACCCCCGAATTCACCCCTCCACTTT CASGPPNSPLHF
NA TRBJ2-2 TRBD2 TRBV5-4 TGTGCCAGCAGCCGTCCGGGACTAGCGGCCGGGGAGCTGTTTTTT CASSRPGLAAGELFF
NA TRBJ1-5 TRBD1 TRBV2 TGTGCCAGCAGGGGACAGGGTGACCAGCCCCAGCATTTT CASRGQGDQPQHF
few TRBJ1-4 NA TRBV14 TGTGCCAGCAGCCAAGATGGGCCAGGGTGGGAAAAACTGTTTTTT CASSQDGPGWEKLFF
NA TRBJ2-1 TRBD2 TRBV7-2 TGTGCCAGCAGCTCCCGGACTAGCGGGATTCCTAATGAGCAGTTCTTC CASSSRTSGIPNEQFF
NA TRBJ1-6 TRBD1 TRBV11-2 TGTGCCAGCAGCTTGCGACAGGGGGCCAATTCACCCCTCCACTTT CASSLRQGANSPLHF
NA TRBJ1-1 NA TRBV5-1 TGCGCCAGCAGCTTAAGACTCGGCGGGGACACTGAAGCTTTCTTT CASSLRLGGDTEAFF
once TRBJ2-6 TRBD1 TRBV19 TGTGCCAGTTTGGACAGGCCGAACTCTGGGGCCAACGTCCTGACTTTC CASLDRPNSGANVLTF
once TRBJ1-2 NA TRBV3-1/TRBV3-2 TGTGCCAGCAGCCGAATTTTTACAGGTTTGGGAGGGCGCATCTATGGCTACACCTTC CASSRIFTGLGGRIYGYTF
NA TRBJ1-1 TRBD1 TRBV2 TGTGCCAGCAGAGTTGACAGGGGAACTGAAGCTTTCTTT CASRVDRGTEAFF
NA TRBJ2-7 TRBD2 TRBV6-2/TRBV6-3 TGTGCCAGCAGTTACTCTAGCGGGGCCTCCTACGAGCAGTACTTC CASSYSSGASYEQYF
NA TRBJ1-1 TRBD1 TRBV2 TGTGCCAGCAGACGACAGGGAAGCACTGAAGCTTTCTTT CASRRQGSTEAFF
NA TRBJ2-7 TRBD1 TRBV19 TGTGCCAGTAGTATAGTGGCAGGGGGCTATTACGAGCAGTACTTC CASSIVAGGYYEQYF
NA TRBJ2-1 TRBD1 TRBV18 TGTGCCAGCTCCCCCGGGACAGGGGGCGACAATGAGCAGTTCTTC CASSPGTGGDNEQFF
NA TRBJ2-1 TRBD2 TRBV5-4 TGTGCCAGCAGCCCAATGGGACGGGAGGGGAATGAGCAGTTCTTC CASSPMGREGNEQFF
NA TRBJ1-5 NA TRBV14 TGTGCCAGCAGCCAAGGGCCAGGTAGCAATCAGCCCCAGCATTTT CASSQGPGSNQPQHF
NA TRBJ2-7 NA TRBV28 TGTGCCAGCACAGAACAGGGACCCTACGAGCAGTACTTC CASTEQGPYEQYF
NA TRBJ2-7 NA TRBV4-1 TGCGCCAGCAGCCAAGATCGGAGAGACGAGCAGTACTTC CASSQDRRDEQYF
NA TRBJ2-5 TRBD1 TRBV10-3 TGTGCCATCAGTGTACAAGGGGGCCTCGAGACCCAGTACTTC CAISVQGGLETQYF
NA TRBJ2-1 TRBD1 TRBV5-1 TGCGCCAGCAGCTTGGTTTTCGGGACAGGGTCTATGAATGAGCAGTTCTTC CASSLVFGTGSMNEQFF
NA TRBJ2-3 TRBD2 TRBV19 TGTGCCAGTAGTATAGATCTATTCGGGCTAGCGGGAGTTACGAGGTATACGCAGTATTTT CASSIDLFGLAGVTRYTQYF
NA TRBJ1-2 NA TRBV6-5 TGTGCCAGCAGTCAACTGACTACCCTAAACTATGGCTACACCTTC CASSQLTTLNYGYTF
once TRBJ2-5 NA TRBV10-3 TGTGCCATCAGTTCCCCTCAAGAGACCCAGTACTTC CAISSPQETQYF
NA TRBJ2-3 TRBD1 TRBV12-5 TGTGCTAGTGGTTTGCTTGGGTCCCTTTCCCGCTCGACAGGGGGCAAGGCAGATACGCAGTATTTT CASGLLGSLSRSTGGKADTQYF
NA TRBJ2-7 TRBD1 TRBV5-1 TGCGCCAGCAGCTTCGGGACAGGGGCTCGGGAGCAGTACTTC CASSFGTGAREQYF
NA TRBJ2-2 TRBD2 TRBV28 TGTGCCAGCAGTTCCGGACTAGCGGGAGGGTCCGGGGAGCTGTTTTTT CASSSGLAGGSGELFF
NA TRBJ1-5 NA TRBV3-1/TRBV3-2 TGTGCCAGCAGCTTCCCGGGACAGCCCCAGCATTTT CASSFPGQPQHF
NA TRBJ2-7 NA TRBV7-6 TGTGCCAGCAGCTTAGCCCGAACAGGGCTCAGCTCCTACGAGCAGTACTTC CASSLARTGLSSYEQYF
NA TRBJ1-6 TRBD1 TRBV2 TGTGCCAGCAGGGGGGACAGGGCATTTATGAATTCACCCCTCCACTTT CASRGDRAFMNSPLHF
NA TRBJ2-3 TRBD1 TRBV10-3 TGTGCCATCAGTAGGGGGACAGGGGTGAAAGATACGCAGTATTTT CAISRGTGVKDTQYF
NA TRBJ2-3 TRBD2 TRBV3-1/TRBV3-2 TGTGCCAGCAGCCATTACGACACTAGCGGGAGTTCTGATACGCAGTATTTT CASSHYDTSGSSDTQYF
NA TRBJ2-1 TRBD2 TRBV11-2 TGTGCCAGCAGCTTAGTACGACTAGCGGTCTACAATGAGCAGTTCTTC CASSLVRLAVYNEQFF